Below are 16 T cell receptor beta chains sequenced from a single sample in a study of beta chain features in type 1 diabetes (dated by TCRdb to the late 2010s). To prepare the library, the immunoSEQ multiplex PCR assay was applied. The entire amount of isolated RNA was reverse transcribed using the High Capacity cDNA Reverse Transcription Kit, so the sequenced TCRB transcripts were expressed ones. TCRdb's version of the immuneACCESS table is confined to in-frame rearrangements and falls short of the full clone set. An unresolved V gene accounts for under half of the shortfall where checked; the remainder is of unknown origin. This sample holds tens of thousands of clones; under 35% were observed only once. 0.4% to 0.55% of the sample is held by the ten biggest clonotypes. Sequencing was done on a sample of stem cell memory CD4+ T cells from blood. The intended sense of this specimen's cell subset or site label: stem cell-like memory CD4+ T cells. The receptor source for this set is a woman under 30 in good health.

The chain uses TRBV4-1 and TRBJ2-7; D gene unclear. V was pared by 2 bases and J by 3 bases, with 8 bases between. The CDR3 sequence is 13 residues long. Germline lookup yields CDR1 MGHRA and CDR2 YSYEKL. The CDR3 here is CASSQSPDYEQYF. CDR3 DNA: TGCGCCAGCAGCCAAAGCCCCGACTACGAGCAGTACTTC.

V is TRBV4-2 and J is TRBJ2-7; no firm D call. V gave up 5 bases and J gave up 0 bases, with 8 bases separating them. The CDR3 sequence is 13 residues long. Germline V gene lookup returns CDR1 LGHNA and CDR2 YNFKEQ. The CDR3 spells CASSLADSYEQYF. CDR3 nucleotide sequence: TGTGCCAGCAGCTTGGCCGACTCCTACGAGCAGTACTTC.

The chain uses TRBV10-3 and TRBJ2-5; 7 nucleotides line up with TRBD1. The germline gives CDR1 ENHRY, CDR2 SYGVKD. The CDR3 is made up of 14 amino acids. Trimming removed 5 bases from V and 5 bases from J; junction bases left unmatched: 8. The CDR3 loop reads CAISSRQGGETQYF. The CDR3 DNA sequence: TGTGCCATCAGTTCCAGACAGGGCGGGGAGACCCAGTACTTC.

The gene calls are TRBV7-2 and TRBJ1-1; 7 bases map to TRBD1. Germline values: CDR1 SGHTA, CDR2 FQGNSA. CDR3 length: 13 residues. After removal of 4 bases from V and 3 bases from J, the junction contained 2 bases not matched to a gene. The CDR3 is CASSSDRDTEAFF. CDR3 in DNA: TGTGCCAGCAGCTCCGACAGGGACACTGAAGCTTTCTTT.

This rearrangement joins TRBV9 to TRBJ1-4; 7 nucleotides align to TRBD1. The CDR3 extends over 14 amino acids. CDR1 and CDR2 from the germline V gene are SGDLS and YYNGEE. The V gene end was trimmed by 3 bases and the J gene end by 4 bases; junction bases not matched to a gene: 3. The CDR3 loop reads CASSGRGYNEKLFF. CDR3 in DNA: TGTGCCAGCAGCGGCAGGGGGTATAATGAAAAACTGTTTTTT.

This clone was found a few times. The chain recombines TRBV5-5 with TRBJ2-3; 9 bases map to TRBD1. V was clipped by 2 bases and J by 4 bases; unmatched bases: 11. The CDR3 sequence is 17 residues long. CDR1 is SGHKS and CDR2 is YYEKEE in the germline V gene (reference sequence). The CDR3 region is CASSLRAQGQGSDTQYF. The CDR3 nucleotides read TGTGCCAGCAGCTTAAGGGCACAGGGACAGGGTTCAGATACGCAGTATTTT. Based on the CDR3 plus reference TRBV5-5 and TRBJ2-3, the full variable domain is DAGVTQSPTHLIKTRGQQVTLRCSPISGHKSVSWYQQVLGQGPQFIFQYYEKEERGRGNFPDRFSARQFPNYSSELNVNALLLGDSALYLCASSLRAQGQGSDTQYFGPGTRLTVL.

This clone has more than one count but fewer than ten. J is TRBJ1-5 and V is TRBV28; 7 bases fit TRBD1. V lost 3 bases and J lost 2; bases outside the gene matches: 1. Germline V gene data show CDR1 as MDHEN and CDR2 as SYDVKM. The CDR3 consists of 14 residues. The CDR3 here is CASSFGQGNQPQHF. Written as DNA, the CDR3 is TGTGCCAGCAGTTTCGGACAGGGCAATCAGCCCCAGCATTTT.

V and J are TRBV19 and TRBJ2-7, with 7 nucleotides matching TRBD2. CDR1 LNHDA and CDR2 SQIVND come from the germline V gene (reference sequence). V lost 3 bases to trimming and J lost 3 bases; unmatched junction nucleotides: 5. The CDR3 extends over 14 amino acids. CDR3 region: CASSIQRDLYEQYF. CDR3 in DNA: TGTGCCAGTAGTATCCAGCGGGACCTCTACGAGCAGTACTTC.

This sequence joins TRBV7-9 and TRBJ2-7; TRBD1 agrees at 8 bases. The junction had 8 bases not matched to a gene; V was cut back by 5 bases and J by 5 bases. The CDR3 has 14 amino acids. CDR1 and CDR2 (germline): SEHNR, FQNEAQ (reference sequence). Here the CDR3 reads CASSTWTGRNEQYF. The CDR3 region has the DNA TGTGCCAGCAGCACCTGGACAGGGAGGAACGAGCAGTACTTC. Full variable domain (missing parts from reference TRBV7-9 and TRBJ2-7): DTGVSQNPRHKITKRGQNVTFRCDPISEHNRLYWYRQTLGQGPEFLTYFQNEAQLEKSRLLSDRFSAERPKGSFSTLEIQRTEQGDSAMYLCASSTWTGRNEQYFGPGTRLTVT.

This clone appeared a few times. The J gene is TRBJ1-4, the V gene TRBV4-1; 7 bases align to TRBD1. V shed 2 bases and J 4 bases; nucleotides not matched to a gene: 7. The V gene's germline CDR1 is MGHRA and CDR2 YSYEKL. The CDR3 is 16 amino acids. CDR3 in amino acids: CASSQPPGQNNEKLFF. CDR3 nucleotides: TGCGCCAGCAGCCAACCCCCGGGACAGAATAATGAAAAACTGTTTTTT.

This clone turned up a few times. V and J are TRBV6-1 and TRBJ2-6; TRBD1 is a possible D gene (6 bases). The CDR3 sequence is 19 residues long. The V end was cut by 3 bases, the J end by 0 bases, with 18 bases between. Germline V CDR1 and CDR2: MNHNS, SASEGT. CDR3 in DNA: TGTGCCAGCAGTGAGGTCGACAGGACCACATTCTCTGGGGCCAACGTCCTGACTTTC. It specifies CASSEVDRTTFSGANVLTF.

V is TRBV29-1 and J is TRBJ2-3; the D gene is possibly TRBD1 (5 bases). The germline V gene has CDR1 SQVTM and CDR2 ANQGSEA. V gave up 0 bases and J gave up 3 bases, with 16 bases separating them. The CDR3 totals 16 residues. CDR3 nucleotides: TGCAGCGTTGAAGACCACGTGACCTCAGGGACAGATACGCAGTATTTT. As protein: CSVEDHVTSGTDTQYF.

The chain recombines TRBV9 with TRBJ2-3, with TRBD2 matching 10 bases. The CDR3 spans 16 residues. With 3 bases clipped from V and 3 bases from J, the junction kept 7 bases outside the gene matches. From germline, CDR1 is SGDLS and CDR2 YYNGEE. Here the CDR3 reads CASSAMPAGGTDTQYF. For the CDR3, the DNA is TGTGCCAGCAGCGCAATGCCAGCGGGGGGGACAGATACGCAGTATTTT.

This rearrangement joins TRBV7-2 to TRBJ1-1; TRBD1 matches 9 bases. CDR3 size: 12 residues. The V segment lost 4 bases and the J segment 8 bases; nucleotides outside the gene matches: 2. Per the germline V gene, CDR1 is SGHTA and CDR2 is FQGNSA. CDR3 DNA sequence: TGTGCCAGCAGCTCGGGACAGGGAGAAGCTTTCTTT. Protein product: CASSSGQGEAFF.

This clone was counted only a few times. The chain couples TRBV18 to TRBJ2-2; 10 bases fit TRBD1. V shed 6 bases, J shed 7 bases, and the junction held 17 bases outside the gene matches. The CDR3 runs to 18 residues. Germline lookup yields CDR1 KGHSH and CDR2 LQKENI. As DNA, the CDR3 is TGTGCCAGCTCGCCTTTCGACAGGGGGCGCGAATTTGGCGGGGAGCTGTTTTTT. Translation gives CASSPFDRGREFGGELFF.

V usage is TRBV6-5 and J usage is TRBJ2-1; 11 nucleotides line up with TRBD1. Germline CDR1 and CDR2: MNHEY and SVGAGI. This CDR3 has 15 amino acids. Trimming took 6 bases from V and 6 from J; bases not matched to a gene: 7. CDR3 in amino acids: CASRGGTGGGNEQFF. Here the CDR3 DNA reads TGTGCCAGCAGAGGCGGGACAGGGGGTGGCAATGAGCAGTTCTTC.